Listed here are 25 T cell receptor beta chains from one sample, sequenced in a study of blood T cells in healthy people across ages. The authors ran a second PCR of 7 to 11 cycles using a sample-barcoded 5' primer and a J-beta primer mix. TCRdb reprocessed the 5' RACE reads via MiXCR and lists one record per CDR3 protein. The sample has about 1.4 million distinct CDR3 sequences, approximately 59% seen once. Sequenced material: blood. The receptors shown here come from a man between 18 and 29 years old in good health.

The chain combines TRBV7-9 with TRBJ2-7, with D possibly matching TRBD1 (6 bases). CDR3 length: 14 amino acids. Trimming cost V 5 bases and J 2 bases, with 13 bases left between them. Germline V lookup: CDR1 SEHNR, CDR2 FQNEAQ (reference sequence). CDR3 region: CASSNRTEPYEQYF. CDR3 coding DNA: TGTGCCAGCAGCAACCGGACAGAACCCTACGAGCAGTACTTC.

This clonotype showed up just once. The V and J genes are TRBV7-2 and TRBJ2-1; D could derive from TRBD1 or TRBD2 (6 bases each). The V end was cut by 5 bases, the J end by 9 bases, with 14 bases between. Germline CDR1 is SGHTA and CDR2 is FQGNSA. The CDR3 is 13 residues long. CDR3 nucleotides: TGTGCCAGCAGCGTACGAGGGGGGTTTGAGCAGTTCTTC. It specifies CASSVRGGFEQFF.

This clonotype showed up just once. The chain couples TRBV6-6 to TRBJ1-1; 9 bases fit TRBD1. Losses at the gene ends were 6 bases for V and 3 bases for J; bases not matched to a gene: 11. Germline V gene data show CDR1 as MNHNY and CDR2 as SVGAGI (reference sequence). The CDR3 has 16 amino acids. The CDR3 spells CASSAGTGYGDTEAFF. In DNA, the CDR3 is TGTGCCAGCAGCGCCGGGACAGGGTATGGCGACACTGAAGCTTTCTTT.

This clonotype was seen more than once but under ten times. The chain couples TRBV4-1 to TRBJ1-2, with D uncertain. The germline V and J ends were trimmed by 0 bases and 4 bases, with 9 bases remaining between them. The CDR3 spans 14 residues. Germline V gives CDR1 MGHRA, CDR2 YSYEKL. The CDR3 is CASSQEPGSYGYTF. The DNA of the CDR3 is TGCGCCAGCAGCCAAGAACCCGGGAGCTATGGCTACACCTTC.

CDR3 DNA sequence: TGTGCCAGCAGCCGGACCGGGACTAGAGCTTTCTTT. Its protein product is CASSRTGTRAFF. V gene TRBV3-1 combines with J gene TRBJ1-1; TRBD1 is a possible D gene (5 bases). Germline V gene sequence: CDR1 LGHDT, CDR2 YNNKEL (reference sequence). The CDR3 runs 12 residues. V dropped 4 bases and J dropped 10 bases, with 13 bases sitting between them.

The V gene is TRBV7-9, the J gene TRBJ1-2; the D gene is possibly TRBD1 (6 bases). Germline CDR1 reads SEHNR; CDR2 reads FQNEAQ (reference sequence). Trimming took 7 bases from V and 0 from J, leaving 9 bases between them. The length of the CDR3 is 13 residues. CDR3 loop: CASIGQSNYGYTF. CDR3 bases: TGTGCCAGCATCGGACAGTCTAACTATGGCTACACCTTC. The full variable domain, completed using reference TRBV7-9 and TRBJ1-2, is DTGVSQNPRHKITKRGQNVTFRCDPISEHNRLYWYRQTLGQGPEFLTYFQNEAQLEKSRLLSDRFSAERPKGSFSTLEIQRTEQGDSAMYLCASIGQSNYGYTFGSGTRLTVV.

This clonotype was seen a handful of times. The V and J genes are TRBV4-1 and TRBJ2-3; D not resolved. CDR3 size: 12 residues. V was trimmed by 2 bases and J by 6 bases, leaving 6 bases between them. The germline gives CDR1 MGHRA, CDR2 YSYEKL. CDR3 in DNA: TGCGCCAGCAGCCAACAATACGATACGCAGTATTTT. Residues: CASSQQYDTQYF.

About this clonotype: A read error is possible here, since a much larger clone lies one base away. This chain uses TRBV7-2 with TRBJ1-2; 7 nucleotides agree with TRBD1. The trim removed 5 bases at V and 2 bases at J, leaving 5 bases unmatched. CDR3 length: 14 amino acids. Per the germline V gene, CDR1 is SGHTA and CDR2 is FQGNSA. CDR3 region: CASSVRGLNYGYTF. The CDR3 coding sequence is TGTGCCAGCAGCGTGAGGGGGCTGAACTATGGCTACACCTTC.

This clonotype has more than one count but fewer than ten. The chain joins TRBV29-1 to TRBJ2-7; 10 bases align to TRBD1. The length of the CDR3 is 17 residues. Trimming removed 4 bases from V and 0 bases from J; junction bases left unmatched: 12. Germline lookup yields CDR1 SQVTM and CDR2 ANQGSEA. CDR3 in amino acids: CSVAPWTGGTLSYEQYF. DNA of the CDR3: TGCAGCGTTGCCCCCTGGACAGGGGGGACCCTCTCCTACGAGCAGTACTTC.

This clonotype has just a few counts. This chain links TRBV4-1 with TRBJ2-7; D gene ambiguous. Germline V gene data show CDR1 as MGHRA and CDR2 as YSYEKL. The CDR3 contains 14 residues. With 3 bases removed from V and 0 bases from J, the gap between germline ends came to 9 bases. The CDR3 reads CASSQLLYSYEQYF. Written as DNA, the CDR3 is TGCGCCAGCAGCCAGTTACTATACTCCTACGAGCAGTACTTC.

This rearrangement joins TRBV29-1 to TRBJ1-1, with 9 bases matching TRBD1. V lost 2 bases to trimming and J lost 5 bases; unmatched junction nucleotides: 6. Germline V gives CDR1 SQVTM, CDR2 ANQGSEA. The CDR3 covers 14 residues. CDR3 bases: TGCAGCGTTGAAAATAACAGGGGGCATACTGAAGCTTTCTTT. Its protein is CSVENNRGHTEAFF.

This clonotype has just a few counts. The rearrangement uses TRBV12-3 or TRBV12-4 and TRBJ2-1; no clear D. With 3 bases removed from V and 6 bases from J, the gap between germline ends came to 9 bases. The CDR3 length is 13 residues. The CDR3: CASSFSASNEQFF. The DNA of the CDR3 is TGTGCCAGCAGTTTCTCGGCAAGCAATGAGCAGTTCTTC.

Details on this clonotype: Given the absence of the conserved phenylalanine or tryptophan at the CDR3 end, a read error is likely. The gene calls are TRBV4-1 and TRBJ2-7, with D perhaps TRBD1 (6 bases). V lost 0 bases and J 0 bases, leaving 12 bases between the germline ends. CDR1 MGHRA and CDR2 YSYEKL come from the germline V gene. The CDR3 loop spans 16 amino acids. The CDR3 region has the DNA TGCGCCAGCAGCCAAGATTGGACAGCAAGCTCCTACGAGCAGTACTTA. It translates to CASSQDWTASSYEQYL.

This clonotype was recorded a few times. V and J are TRBV7-7 and TRBJ2-1; possibly TRBD2 for D (6 bases). CDR1 and CDR2 (germline): SSHAT, FNYEAQ (reference sequence). The CDR3 is 13 amino acids. Trimming shortened V by 4 bases and J by 7 bases, and 11 bases separated the two germline ends. CDR3 in amino acids: CASSSPGLNEQFF. CDR3 bases: TGTGCCAGCAGCTCCCCAGGACTAAATGAGCAGTTCTTC.

Here the CDR3 reads CASSPIAGVTHEQFF. The CDR3 DNA reads as TGTGCCAGCAGTCCTATAGCGGGAGTTACCCATGAGCAGTTCTTC. V is TRBV3-1 and J is TRBJ2-1, with 9 bases matching TRBD2. Trimming removed 6 bases from V and 8 bases from J; junction bases left unmatched: 11. The germline V gene has CDR1 LGHDT and CDR2 YNNKEL (reference sequence). This CDR3 is 15 amino acids long.

V and J are TRBV4-1 and TRBJ1-2; possibly TRBD1 for D (6 bases). CDR3 length: 13 amino acids. CDR1 and CDR2 (germline): MGHRA, YSYEKL. Trimming removed 7 bases from V and 4 bases from J, with 13 bases in between. The CDR3 protein is CASTETGGYGYTF. DNA for the CDR3: TGCGCCAGCACAGAGACAGGAGGCTATGGCTACACCTTC.

The V gene is TRBV7-2, the J gene TRBJ2-1; 8 positions match TRBD2. This CDR3 is 15 amino acids long. Trimming at V came to 4 bases and at J to 7 bases, leaving 9 bases not matched to a gene. The V gene's germline CDR1 is SGHTA and CDR2 FQGNSA. The CDR3 sequence: CASSSRGGRSNEQFF. DNA of the CDR3: TGTGCCAGCAGCTCACGGGGGGGCCGGTCTAATGAGCAGTTCTTC.

The chain is built from TRBV6-1 and TRBJ2-7, with TRBD1 identical over 9 bases. Per the germline V gene, CDR1 is MNHNS and CDR2 is SASEGT. The junction had 17 bases not matched to a gene; V was cut back by 6 bases and J by 2 bases. CDR3 length: 18 residues. The CDR3 sequence is CASSDTPWTGVQPYEQYF. The CDR3 bases are TGTGCCAGCAGCGACACCCCGTGGACAGGGGTCCAACCCTACGAGCAGTACTTC.

The chain recombines TRBV29-1 with TRBJ1-1, with a weak D call TRBD1 (5 bases). V was clipped by 0 bases and J by 0 bases, with 8 bases between them. Germline-derived CDR1 and CDR2 are SQVTM and ANQGSEA. This CDR3 region has 14 residues. The CDR3 protein is CSVEDLGVNTEAFF. In nucleotides, the CDR3 is TGCAGCGTTGAAGATCTAGGGGTGAACACTGAAGCTTTCTTT.

The V gene is TRBV4-1, the J gene TRBJ2-1; D is possibly TRBD1 (6 bases). Germline V gene lookup returns CDR1 MGHRA and CDR2 YSYEKL. V lost 1 base, J lost 9 bases, and 22 bases lay in between. There are 17 residues in the CDR3. CDR3 sequence reads: CASSQVPGASGGAEQFF. CDR3 DNA sequence: TGCGCCAGCAGCCAAGTCCCAGGGGCGTCCGGTGGGGCTGAGCAGTTCTTC.

The chain joins TRBV7-2 to TRBJ2-2; tentative D call: TRBD1 (5 bases). The CDR3 totals 17 residues. V lost 5 bases, J lost 7 bases, and 23 bases lay in between. Germline CDR1 is SGHTA and CDR2 is FQGNSA. The CDR3 nucleotides read TGTGCCAGCAGCACGCAGGGATTAGCAGGTGCCCACGGGGAGCTGTTTTTT. Amino acid sequence: CASSTQGLAGAHGELFF. The full variable domain, in which reference TRBV7-2 and TRBJ2-2 provide the parts outside the CDR3, is GAGVSQSPSNKVTEKGKDVELRCDPISGHTALYWYRQSLGQGLEFLIYFQGNSAPDKSGLPSDRFSAERTGGSVSTLTIQRTQQEDSAVYLCASSTQGLAGAHGELFFGEGSRLTVL.

This clonotype was counted only a few times. The chain's CDR3 is CASSFPRGDNYGYTF. The CDR3 DNA sequence: TGTGCCAGCAGCTTCCCCAGAGGGGATAACTATGGCTACACCTTC. The V and J genes are TRBV7-2 and TRBJ1-2; tentatively, D is TRBD1 (5 bases). Trimming cost V 3 bases and J 1 base, with 12 bases left between them. The V gene's germline CDR1 is SGHTA and CDR2 FQGNSA. This CDR3 has 15 residues.

This chain joins TRBV20-1 and TRBJ1-6; a possible D gene is TRBD1 (5 bases). Per germline, CDR1 DFQATT and CDR2 SNEGSKA (reference sequence). CDR3 length: 14 residues. The V end was cut by 3 bases, the J end by 7 bases, with 13 bases between. The CDR3 DNA reads TGCAGTGCTAGCACGGGACCACCCAATTCACCCCTCCACTTT. It codes for CSASTGPPNSPLHF.

This rearrangement joins TRBV2 to TRBJ2-7, with 7 bases matching TRBD2. The CDR3 has 14 amino acids. Unmatched junction bases numbered 9, after V lost 3 bases and J lost 7 bases. CDR1 and CDR2 from the germline V gene are SNHLY and FYNNEI. The CDR3 DNA reads as TGTGCCAGCAGTGAGCGGCGGGAGTCGGGTGAGCAGTACTTC. This codes for CASSERRESGEQYF. The variable domain in full, completed from reference TRBV2 and TRBJ2-7, reads EPEVTQTPSHQVTQMGQEVILRCVPISNHLYFYWYRQILGQKVEFLVSFYNNEISEKSEIFDDQFSVERPDGSNFTLKIRSTKLEDSAMYFCASSERRESGEQYFGPGTRLTVT.

The CDR3 DNA sequence: TGCGCCAGCAGCCAAGATCGGGTAGTGGAAGAGACCCAGTACTTC. Encoded protein: CASSQDRVVEETQYF. This chain joins TRBV4-1 and TRBJ2-5; D unclear. The germline V gene encodes CDR1 MGHRA and CDR2 YSYEKL. The CDR3 length is 15 residues. Trimming left V 0 bases short and J 3 bases short, with 11 bases between.